What follows are 21 T cell receptor beta chains derived from one specimen sequenced in a study of shared clonotypes between healthy human individuals (TCRdb year 2020). The library was produced with the immunoSEQ multiplex PCR assay. What TCRdb holds here is the immuneACCESS table cut down to in-frame rearrangements. Part of the clones is not present; checked against another copy, under half of the missing clones reflect an unresolved V gene, and the others are unexplained. This sample lists millions of clones; roughly nine tenths were detected once. The ten largest account for 0.14% of the sample. Sequenced input: naive CD4+ T cells sorted from blood. The cell subset or site label, read with the paper, signifies: CD45RA+ positively selected. All receptors derive from a man between 18 and 29 years old in good health.

This chain joins TRBV2 and TRBJ2-7; 9 bases are shared with TRBD1. V lost 8 bases, J lost 9 bases, and 14 bases stayed unmatched. Per germline, CDR1 SNHLY and CDR2 FYNNEI. The CDR3 runs to 14 residues. CDR3 sequence: CASHRTGAGMWQYF. CDR3 DNA sequence: TGTGCCAGCCACCGGACAGGGGCGGGGATGTGGCAGTACTTC.

The J gene is TRBJ1-4, the V gene TRBV30; perhaps TRBD1 as D (5 bases). The CDR3 runs 13 residues. Germline values: CDR1 GTSNPN, CDR2 SVGIG (reference sequence). Trimming shortened V by 2 bases and J by 7 bases, and 11 bases separated the two germline ends. CDR3 loop: CAWSRGRGEKLFF. In nucleotides, the CDR3 is TGTGCCTGGAGTCGGGGGAGGGGTGAAAAACTGTTTTTT.

Points on this clone: This CDR3 is also generated by other DNA sequences in the sample. J is TRBJ1-1 and V is TRBV20-1, with 8 nucleotides matching TRBD1. The CDR3 is 10 amino acids. Looked up from germline, CDR1 is DFQATT and CDR2 is SNEGSKA (reference sequence). The junction had 1 base not matched to a gene; V was cut back by 5 bases and J by 8 bases. The CDR3 sequence is CSARDREAFF. The CDR3 bases are TGCAGTGCTCGGGACAGGGAAGCTTTCTTT.

This clone was detected once. Other DNA sequences within the sample encode an identical CDR3. J is TRBJ1-4 and V is TRBV9; 7 bases line up with TRBD1. The germline V gene encodes CDR1 SGDLS and CDR2 YYNGEE. The length of the CDR3 is 15 residues. V was pared by 3 bases and J by 1 base, with 3 bases of the junction left unmatched. The CDR3 bases are TGTGCCAGCAGCGCTAGGACAGGAACTAATGAAAAACTGTTTTTT. Residues: CASSARTGTNEKLFF.

The chain carries TRBV7-2 and TRBJ2-5; 16 nucleotides align to TRBD2. The CDR3 has 18 residues. J was trimmed by 0 bases and V by 5 bases; bases with no gene match: 6. CDR1 and CDR2 from the germline V gene are SGHTA and FQGNSA. The CDR3 loop reads CASSVPGLAGGNQETQYF. Written as DNA, the CDR3 is TGTGCCAGCAGCGTCCCGGGACTAGCGGGAGGGAACCAAGAGACCCAGTACTTC.

The chain joins TRBV20-1 to TRBJ2-7, with D unresolved. Trimming removed 4 bases at V and 0 bases at J, with 4 bases between. The length of the CDR3 is 11 residues. Germline V CDR1 and CDR2: DFQATT, SNEGSKA (reference sequence). Written as DNA, the CDR3 is TGCAGTGCTACGATCTCCTACGAGCAGTACTTC. It specifies CSATISYEQYF.

The CDR3 is CASSPGTPSGELFF. DNA for the CDR3: TGTGCCAGCAGCCCCGGGACACCCTCCGGGGAGCTGTTTTTT. V gene TRBV28 combines with J gene TRBJ2-2, with D maybe TRBD1 (6 bases). The ends were cut back, 6 bases at V and 6 bases at J, with 14 bases in the middle. Germline assignment: CDR1 MDHEN and CDR2 SYDVKM. There are 14 residues in the CDR3.

A single count supports this clone. This rearrangement joins TRBV5-1 to TRBJ2-1, with 8 bases identical to TRBD2. The CDR3 is 15 amino acids. Unmatched junction bases numbered 5, after V lost 4 bases and J lost 2 bases. The germline V gene encodes CDR1 SGHRS and CDR2 YFSETQ. In DNA, the CDR3 is TGCGCCAGCAGCCCCGGGGGGGGTGCCTACAATGAGCAGTTCTTC. Its protein product is CASSPGGGAYNEQFF.

This chain joins TRBV27 and TRBJ2-2, with 8 bases lining up with TRBD2. The germline gives CDR1 MNHEY, CDR2 SMNVEV (reference sequence). J was trimmed by 6 bases and V by 3 bases; bases with no gene match: 9. CDR3 size: 16 residues. CDR3 sequence reads: CASSFTGGGLAGELFF. The CDR3 DNA sequence: TGTGCCAGCAGTTTTACCGGGGGGGGCCTGGCCGGGGAGCTGTTTTTT.

This chain links TRBV7-9 with TRBJ2-2; unclear D gene. From germline, CDR1 is SEHNR and CDR2 FQNEAQ (reference sequence). With 0 bases removed from V and 4 bases from J, the gap between germline ends came to 9 bases. CDR3 length: 15 amino acids. CDR3 sequence (DNA): TGTGCCAGCAGCTTAGCGCAGGAACGCACCGGGGAGCTGTTTTTT. Protein product: CASSLAQERTGELFF.

The chain couples TRBV21-1 to TRBJ2-7; the table calls TRBD1, which could not be checked here. TRBV21-1 is annotated as a pseudogene. This CDR3 has 16 residues. Here the CDR3 reads CASSNGRDRAFYEQYF. Written as DNA, the CDR3 is TGTGCCAGCAGCAATGGTAGAGACAGGGCCTTCTACGAGCAGTACTTC.

The chain joins TRBV6-1 to TRBJ1-2, with D unresolved. Trimming removed 1 base from V and 0 bases from J, with 12 bases in between. Germline V CDR1 and CDR2: MNHNS, SASEGT. The length of the CDR3 is 16 residues. CDR3 region: CASSEEGIGSNYGYTF. The CDR3 coding sequence is TGTGCCAGCAGTGAAGAGGGAATAGGCTCTAACTATGGCTACACCTTC.

The chain has TRBV4-1 and TRBJ2-7, with no clear D. The CDR3 sequence is 13 residues long. The germline CDR1 and CDR2 sequences are MGHRA and YSYEKL. Between the trimmed V and J ends, which lost 2 bases and 6 bases, there was a span of 11 bases. CDR3 DNA sequence: TGCGCCAGCAGCCAAACGAGTACGTTCGAGCAGTACTTC. It translates to CASSQTSTFEQYF.

The chain links TRBV6-5 to TRBJ1-4; D call uncertain. CDR1 and CDR2 (germline): MNHEY, SVGAGI. This CDR3 comprises 13 residues. V gave up 5 bases and J gave up 4 bases, with 8 bases separating them. DNA for the CDR3: TGTGCCAGCAGTCGGACTCATAATGAAAAACTGTTTTTT. Translating gives CASSRTHNEKLFF.

The V and J genes are TRBV5-1 and TRBJ1-4, with a possible D match to TRBD1 (5 bases). The V and J ends lost 0 bases and 0 bases respectively, with 9 bases between them. The CDR3 consists of 16 residues. The germline V gene has CDR1 SGHRS and CDR2 YFSETQ. The CDR3 loop reads CASSLEPGATNEKLFF. In nucleotides, the CDR3 is TGCGCCAGCAGCTTGGAACCGGGGGCAACTAATGAAAAACTGTTTTTT.

This chain connects TRBV5-1 to TRBJ2-5; D call uncertain. Trimming left V 4 bases short and J 5 bases short, with 15 bases between. The germline gives CDR1 SGHRS, CDR2 YFSETQ. The CDR3 is 14 amino acids. CDR3 DNA: TGCGCCAGCAGCCGGTACGAAGTCCCCGAGACCCAGTACTTC. It encodes CASSRYEVPETQYF.

This rearrangement joins TRBV20-1 to TRBJ2-5; no clear D. The J call may be incorrect, as the DNA end agrees better with TRBJ2-7. The germline V gene has CDR1 DFQATT and CDR2 SNEGSKA (reference sequence). The CDR3 spans 11 residues. The chain's CDR3 is CSAREGYEQYF. The CDR3 DNA follows: TGCAGTGCTAGAGAGGGATACGAGCAGTACTTC.

The chain couples TRBV18 to TRBJ2-6; D is unclear. V lost 6 bases, J lost 1 base, and 10 bases lay in between. The CDR3 contains 15 residues. CDR1 and CDR2 from the germline V gene are KGHSH and LQKENI. CDR3 nucleotide sequence: TGTGCCAGCTCTCTGATTGCATCTGGGGCCAACGTCCTGACTTTC. Translated: CASSLIASGANVLTF.

This sequence joins TRBV7-8 and TRBJ2-2; TRBD1 matches at 7 bases. The ends lost 8 bases at V and 4 bases at J; junction bases unmatched: 13. This CDR3 has 16 amino acids. The germline V gene encodes CDR1 SGHVS and CDR2 FQNEAQ. CDR3: CASYPLDRVATGELFF. The CDR3, as DNA: TGTGCCAGCTACCCCCTAGACAGGGTGGCCACCGGGGAGCTGTTTTTT. Supplemented by reference TRBV7-8 and TRBJ2-2, the full variable domain reads GAGVSQSPRYKVAKRGQDVALRCDPISGHVSLFWYQQALGQGPEFLTYFQNEAQLDKSGLPSDRFFAERPEGSVSTLKIQRTQQEDSAVYLCASYPLDRVATGELFFGEGSRLTVL.

In regard to this clone: Distinct nucleotide sequences in the sample also encode this CDR3. The chain employs TRBV19 and TRBJ1-6; TRBD1 matches at 7 bases. Germline V gives CDR1 LNHDA, CDR2 SQIVND (reference sequence). This CDR3 has 14 amino acids. V gave up 3 bases and J gave up 10 bases; unmatched junction bases: 6. CDR3 in amino acids: CASSIQGVGSPLHF. CDR3 sequence (DNA): TGTGCCAGTAGTATTCAGGGGGTAGGATCACCCCTCCACTTT.

This clone has just a few counts. This chain joins TRBV6-1 and TRBJ1-6, with 8 bases fitting TRBD1. Trimming took 2 bases from V and 7 from J; bases not matched to a gene: 4. The germline V gene encodes CDR1 MNHNS and CDR2 SASEGT. CDR3 length equals 15 residues. The CDR3 here is CASSESHRGNSPLHF. CDR3 bases: TGTGCCAGCAGTGAAAGTCACAGGGGGAATTCACCCCTCCACTTT.